Following are 3 T cell receptor beta chains from one sample sequenced in a study of T cells in women clearing cervical HPV infection. Method: immunoSEQ multiplex PCR; TCRdb's copy keeps in-frame clones and lacks some. The repertoire shows roughly 30,000 clones; the top ten hold around 3.1%. The sequenced material came from blood buffy coat. All receptors come from a woman aged 18-70 years with a cervical HPV16 infection that either progressed to CIN3+ or cleared (not recorded which).

The CDR3 loop reads CASSLAQGPGSPLFF. The covered CDR3 bases are TGTGCCAGCAGCTTAGCGCAGGGCCCCGGTTCACCG. This chain links TRBV11-1 with TRBJ2-2; D is possibly TRBD1 (5 bases). The read halts 3 residues ahead of the CDR3 end, with the missing end drawn from the germline J gene. From germline, CDR1 is SGHAT and CDR2 FQDESV (reference sequence). This CDR3 is 15 amino acids long.

To note about this clone: The read terminates 3 residues ahead of where the CDR3 ends, so the germline J gene completes it. Additional DNA sequences in this sample encode the identical CDR3. This chain connects TRBV18 to TRBJ1-3; 8 bases agree with TRBD1. Germline loops: CDR1 KGHSH, CDR2 LQKENI. The CDR3 is 16 residues long. V was clipped by 5 bases and J by 0 bases; unmatched bases: 6. Partial CDR3 DNA: TGTGCCAGCTCAGACCCCGGGACAGGCTCTGGAAACACC. Translating gives CASSDPGTGSGNT. The CDR3 as a whole reads CASSDPGTGSGNTIYF.

On this clone: Coverage ceases 3 residues before the CDR3 finishes, and the germline J gene fills in the end. This sequence joins TRBV20-1 and TRBJ1-6; the D is unclear. In germline, CDR1 is DFQATT, CDR2 SNEGSKA (reference sequence). Trimming stripped 5 bases from V and 4 bases from J, with 15 bases between. CDR3 length: 15 residues. The covered CDR3 bases are TGCAGTGCTGTACTATCGGGGTCTTATAATTCACCC. This encodes CSAVLSGSYNSP. The full CDR3 protein is CSAVLSGSYNSPLHF.